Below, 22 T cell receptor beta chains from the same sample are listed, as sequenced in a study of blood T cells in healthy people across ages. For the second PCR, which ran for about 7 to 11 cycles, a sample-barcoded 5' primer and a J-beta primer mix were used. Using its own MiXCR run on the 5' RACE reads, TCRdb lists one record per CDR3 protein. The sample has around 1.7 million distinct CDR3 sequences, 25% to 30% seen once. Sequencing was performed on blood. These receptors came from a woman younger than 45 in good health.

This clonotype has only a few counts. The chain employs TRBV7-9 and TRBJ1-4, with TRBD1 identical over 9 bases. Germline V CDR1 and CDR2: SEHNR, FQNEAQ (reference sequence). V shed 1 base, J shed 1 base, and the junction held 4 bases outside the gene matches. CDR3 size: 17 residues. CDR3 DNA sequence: TGTGCCAGCAGCTTAGTAGCGACAGGGGGAACTAATGAAAAACTGTTTTTT. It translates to CASSLVATGGTNEKLFF.

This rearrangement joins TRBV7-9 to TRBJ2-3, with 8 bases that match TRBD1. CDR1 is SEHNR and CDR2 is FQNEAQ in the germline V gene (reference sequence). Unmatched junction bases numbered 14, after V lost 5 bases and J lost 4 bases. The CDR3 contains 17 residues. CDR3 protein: CASSPSAGQGEADTQYF. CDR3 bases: TGTGCCAGCAGCCCGAGCGCCGGACAGGGAGAGGCAGATACGCAGTATTTT.

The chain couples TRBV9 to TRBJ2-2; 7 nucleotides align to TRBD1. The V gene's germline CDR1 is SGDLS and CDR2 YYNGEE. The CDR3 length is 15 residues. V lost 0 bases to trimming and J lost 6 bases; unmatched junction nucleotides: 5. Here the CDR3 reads CASSVEQGISGELFF. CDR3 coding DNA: TGTGCCAGCAGCGTAGAACAGGGGATTTCCGGGGAGCTGTTTTTT. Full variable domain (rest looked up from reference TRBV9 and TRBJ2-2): DSGVTQTPKHLITATGQRVTLRCSPRSGDLSVYWYQQSLDQGLQFLIQYYNGEERAKGNILERFSAQQFPDLHSELNLSSLELGDSALYFCASSVEQGISGELFFGEGSRLTVL.

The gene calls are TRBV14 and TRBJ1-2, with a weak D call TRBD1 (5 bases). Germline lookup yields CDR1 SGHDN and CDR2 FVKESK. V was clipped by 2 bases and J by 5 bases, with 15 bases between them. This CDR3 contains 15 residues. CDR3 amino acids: CASSQWGLKEYGYTF. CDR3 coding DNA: TGTGCCAGCAGCCAATGGGGCTTGAAGGAATATGGCTACACCTTC. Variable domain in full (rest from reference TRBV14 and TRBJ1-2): EAGVTQFPSHSVIEKGQTVTLRCDPISGHDNLYWYRRVMGKEIKFLLHFVKESKQDESGMPNNRFLAERTGGTYSTLKVQPAELEDSGVYFCASSQWGLKEYGYTFGSGTRLTVV.

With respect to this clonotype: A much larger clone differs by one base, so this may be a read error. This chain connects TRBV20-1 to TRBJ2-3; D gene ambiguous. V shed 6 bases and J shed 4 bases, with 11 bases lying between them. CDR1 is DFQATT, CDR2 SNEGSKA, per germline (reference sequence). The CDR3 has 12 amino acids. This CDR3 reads CSASVGADTQYF. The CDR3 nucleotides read TGCAGTGCCTCGGTAGGCGCAGATACGCAGTATTTT.

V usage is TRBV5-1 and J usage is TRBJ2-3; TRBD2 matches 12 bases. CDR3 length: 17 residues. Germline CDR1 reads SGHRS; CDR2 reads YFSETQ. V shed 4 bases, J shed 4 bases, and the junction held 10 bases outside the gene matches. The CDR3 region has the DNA TGCGCCAGCAGCCATCTTATGACTAGCGGGAGAGCAGATACGCAGTATTTT. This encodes CASSHLMTSGRADTQYF. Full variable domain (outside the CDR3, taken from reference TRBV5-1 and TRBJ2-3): KAGVTQTPRYLIKTRGQQVTLSCSPISGHRSVSWYQQTPGQGLQFLFEYFSETQRNKGNFPGRFSGRQFSNSRSEMNVSTLELGDSALYLCASSHLMTSGRADTQYFGPGTRLTVL.

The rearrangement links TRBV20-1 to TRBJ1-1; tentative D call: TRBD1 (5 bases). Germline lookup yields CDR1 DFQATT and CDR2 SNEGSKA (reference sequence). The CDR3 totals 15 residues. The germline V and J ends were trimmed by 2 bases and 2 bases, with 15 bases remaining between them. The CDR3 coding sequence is TGCAGTGCTAGAAGGGACCTAAGCCTCAACACTGAAGCTTTCTTT. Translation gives CSARRDLSLNTEAFF.

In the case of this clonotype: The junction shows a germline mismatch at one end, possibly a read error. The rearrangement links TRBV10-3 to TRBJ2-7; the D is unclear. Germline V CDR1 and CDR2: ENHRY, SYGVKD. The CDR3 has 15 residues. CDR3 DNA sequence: TGTGCCTTCAGTGAGTCGACGTGGTCCTCCTACGAGCAGTACTTC. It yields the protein CAFSESTWSSYEQYF.

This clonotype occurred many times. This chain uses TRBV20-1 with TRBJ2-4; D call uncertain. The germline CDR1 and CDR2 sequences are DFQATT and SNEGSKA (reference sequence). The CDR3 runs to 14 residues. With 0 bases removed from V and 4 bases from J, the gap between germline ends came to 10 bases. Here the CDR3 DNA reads TGCAGTGCTAGAGAGGGGTCGGATAAAAACATTCAGTACTTC. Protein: CSAREGSDKNIQYF.

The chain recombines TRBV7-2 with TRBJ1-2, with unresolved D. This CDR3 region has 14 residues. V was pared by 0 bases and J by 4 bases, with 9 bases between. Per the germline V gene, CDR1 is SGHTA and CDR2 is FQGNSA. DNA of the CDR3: TGTGCCAGCAGCTTAGCGCACTACTCCTATGGCTACACCTTC. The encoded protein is CASSLAHYSYGYTF. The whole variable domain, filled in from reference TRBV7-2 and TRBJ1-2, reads GAGVSQSPSNKVTEKGKDVELRCDPISGHTALYWYRQSLGQGLEFLIYFQGNSAPDKSGLPSDRFSAERTGGSVSTLTIQRTQQEDSAVYLCASSLAHYSYGYTFGSGTRLTVV.

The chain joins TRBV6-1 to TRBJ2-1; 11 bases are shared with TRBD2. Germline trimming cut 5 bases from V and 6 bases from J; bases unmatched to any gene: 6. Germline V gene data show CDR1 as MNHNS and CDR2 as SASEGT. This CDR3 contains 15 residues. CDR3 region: CASSSLAGAFNEQFF. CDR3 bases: TGTGCCAGCAGTTCACTAGCGGGAGCCTTCAATGAGCAGTTCTTC.

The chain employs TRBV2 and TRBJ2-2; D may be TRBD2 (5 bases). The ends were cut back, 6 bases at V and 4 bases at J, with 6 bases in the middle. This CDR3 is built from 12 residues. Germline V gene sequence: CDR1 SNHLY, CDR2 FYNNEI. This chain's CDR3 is CASRRVTGELFF. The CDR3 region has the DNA TGTGCCAGCAGGAGGGTCACCGGGGAGCTGTTTTTT.

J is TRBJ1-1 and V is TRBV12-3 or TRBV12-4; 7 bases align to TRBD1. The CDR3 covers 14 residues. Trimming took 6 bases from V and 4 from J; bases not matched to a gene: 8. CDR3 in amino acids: CASRARQGVTEAFF. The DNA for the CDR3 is TGTGCCAGCAGGGCCAGACAGGGCGTCACTGAAGCTTTCTTT.

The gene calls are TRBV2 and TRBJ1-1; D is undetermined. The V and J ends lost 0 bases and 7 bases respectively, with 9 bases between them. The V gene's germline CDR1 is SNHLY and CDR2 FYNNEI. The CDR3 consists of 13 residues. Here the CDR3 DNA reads TGTGCCAGCAGTGAAGCAGCTATGGTTGAAGCTTTCTTT. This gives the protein CASSEAAMVEAFF.

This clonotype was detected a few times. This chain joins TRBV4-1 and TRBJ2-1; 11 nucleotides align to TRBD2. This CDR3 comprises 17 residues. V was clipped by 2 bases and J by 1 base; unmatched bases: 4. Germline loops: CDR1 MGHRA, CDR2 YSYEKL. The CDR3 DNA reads TGCGCCAGCAGCCAACTACTAGCGGGAGTATCCTACAATGAGCAGTTCTTC. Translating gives CASSQLLAGVSYNEQFF.

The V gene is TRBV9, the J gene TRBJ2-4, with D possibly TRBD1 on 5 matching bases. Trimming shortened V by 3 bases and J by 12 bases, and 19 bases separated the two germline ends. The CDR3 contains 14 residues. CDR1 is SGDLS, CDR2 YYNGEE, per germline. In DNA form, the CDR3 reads TGTGCCAGCAGCGGACCAGGGCCCCTTCCGCCTCAGTACTTC. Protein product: CASSGPGPLPPQYF.

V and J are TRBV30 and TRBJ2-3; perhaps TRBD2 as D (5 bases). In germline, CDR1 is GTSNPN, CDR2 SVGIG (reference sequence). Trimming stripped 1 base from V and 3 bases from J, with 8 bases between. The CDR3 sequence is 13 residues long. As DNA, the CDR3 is TGTGCCTGGAGTGGTGGGAGAACAGATACGCAGTATTTT. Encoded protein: CAWSGGRTDTQYF.

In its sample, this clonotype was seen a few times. For the CDR3, the DNA is TGTGCCAGCAGCGTAGATGTAGCGGGGGGCTCACACACCTACAATGAGCAGTTCTTC. Its translation: CASSVDVAGGSHTYNEQFF. V usage is TRBV9 and J usage is TRBJ2-1; 10 nucleotides agree with TRBD2. The CDR3 has 19 amino acids. The J segment lost 2 bases and the V segment lost 0 bases, leaving 11 bases of the junction unmatched. Per germline, CDR1 SGDLS and CDR2 YYNGEE.

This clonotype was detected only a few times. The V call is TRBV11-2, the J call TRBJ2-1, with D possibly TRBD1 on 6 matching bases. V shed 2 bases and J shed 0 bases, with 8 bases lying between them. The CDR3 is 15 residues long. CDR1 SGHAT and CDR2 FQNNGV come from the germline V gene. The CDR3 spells CASSLNRASYNEQFF. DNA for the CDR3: TGTGCCAGCAGCTTAAACAGGGCCTCCTACAATGAGCAGTTCTTC. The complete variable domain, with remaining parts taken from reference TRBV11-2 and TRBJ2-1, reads EAGVAQSPRYKIIEKRQSVAFWCNPISGHATLYWYQQILGQGPKLLIQFQNNGVVDDSQLPKDRFSAERLKGVDSTLKIQPAKLEDSAVYLCASSLNRASYNEQFFGPGTRLTVL.

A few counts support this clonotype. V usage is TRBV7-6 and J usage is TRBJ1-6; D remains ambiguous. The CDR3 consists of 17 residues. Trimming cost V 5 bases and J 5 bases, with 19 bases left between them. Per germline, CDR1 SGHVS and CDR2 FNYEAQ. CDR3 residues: CASSPYFGRVDNSPLHF. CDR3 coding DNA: TGTGCCAGCAGCCCGTATTTTGGCAGAGTTGATAATTCACCCCTCCACTTT.

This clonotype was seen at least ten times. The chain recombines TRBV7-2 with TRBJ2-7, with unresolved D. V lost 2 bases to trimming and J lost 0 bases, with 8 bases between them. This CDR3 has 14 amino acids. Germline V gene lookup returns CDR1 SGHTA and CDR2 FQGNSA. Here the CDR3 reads CASSLPESSYEQYF. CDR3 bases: TGTGCCAGCAGCTTACCGGAGAGCTCCTACGAGCAGTACTTC. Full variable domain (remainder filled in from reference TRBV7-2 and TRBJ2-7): GAGVSQSPSNKVTEKGKDVELRCDPISGHTALYWYRQSLGQGLEFLIYFQGNSAPDKSGLPSDRFSAERTGGSVSTLTIQRTQQEDSAVYLCASSLPESSYEQYFGPGTRLTVT.

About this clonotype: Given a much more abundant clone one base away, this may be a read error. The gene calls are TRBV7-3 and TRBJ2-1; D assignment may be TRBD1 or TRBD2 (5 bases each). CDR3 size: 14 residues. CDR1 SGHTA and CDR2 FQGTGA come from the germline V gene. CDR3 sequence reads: CASGFRGLYNEQFF. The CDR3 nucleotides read TGTGCCAGCGGCTTCCGGGGCCTTTACAATGAGCAGTTCTTC.